The 18 T cell receptor beta chains presented below share a single source sample, sequenced in a study of CD8 T cells in ankylosing spondylitis. TCRdb itself ran the 5' RACE reads through MiXCR, one entry per CDR3 protein. The sample has almost 400,000 distinct CDR3 sequences; approximately 20% are singletons. These TCRs are of unknown antigen specificity. General study points: Characteristic of ankylosing spondylitis blood, it appeared, was a TCR beta motif comprising about eight highly homologous variants.

Source material: blood, either unsorted or a sorted T cell fraction (not recorded which). Receptors were obtained from a male donor with ankylosing spondylitis.

CDR3 bases: TGTGCCAGCAGCGTAGTCGTAGCGGGAACTGATAAGCAGTTCTTC. This codes for CASSVVVAGTDKQFF. The V gene is TRBV9, the J gene TRBJ2-1; TRBD2 matches at 8 bases. This CDR3 spans 15 amino acids. In germline, CDR1 is SGDLS, CDR2 YYNGEE. After removal of 0 bases from V and 11 bases from J, the junction contained 10 bases not matched to a gene.

The chain recombines TRBV28 with TRBJ2-1; 9 bases align to TRBD2. CDR1 MDHEN and CDR2 SYDVKM come from the germline V gene. CDR3 length: 16 amino acids. V lost 2 bases, J lost 7 bases, and 9 bases stayed unmatched. Written as DNA, the CDR3 is TGTGCCAGCAGTTTAATGTTGCGGGAGGGCCTGAATGAGCAGTTCTTC. It translates to CASSLMLREGLNEQFF.

This clonotype has more than one count but fewer than ten. The V and J genes are TRBV5-1 and TRBJ2-7; 10 bases align to TRBD1. This CDR3 contains 15 residues. CDR1 and CDR2 from the germline V gene are SGHRS and YFSETQ. Unmatched junction bases numbered 6, after V lost 4 bases and J lost 2 bases. The CDR3 reads CASSGTGQGTYEQYF. The CDR3, as DNA: TGCGCCAGCAGCGGGACGGGACAGGGGACCTACGAGCAGTACTTC.

The chain employs TRBV28 and TRBJ2-2, with D maybe TRBD1 (5 bases). The CDR3 has 15 amino acids. Trimming stripped 3 bases from V and 0 bases from J, with 8 bases between. Germline CDR1 reads MDHEN; CDR2 reads SYDVKM. CDR3 DNA sequence: TGTGCCAGCAGTTTTCTGACAGCGAACACCGGGGAGCTGTTTTTT. It specifies CASSFLTANTGELFF.

This clonotype was seen many times. The V and J genes are TRBV4-2 and TRBJ2-3; D is uncertain. The CDR3 has 15 residues. From germline, CDR1 is LGHNA and CDR2 YNFKEQ. V was cut by 1 base and J by 3 bases, with 11 bases left in between. CDR3 in amino acids: CASSQGSRITDTQYF. The CDR3 nucleotides are TGTGCCAGCAGCCAAGGGTCCAGGATTACAGATACGCAGTATTTT.

Regarding this clonotype: A much larger clone differs by one base, so this may be a read error. This chain links TRBV5-1 with TRBJ2-1, with D perhaps matching TRBD2 (5 bases). Trimming shortened V by 1 base and J by 0 bases, and 8 bases separated the two germline ends. The germline V gene encodes CDR1 SGHRS and CDR2 YFSETQ. CDR3 size: 15 residues. The CDR3 here is CASSLHGSSYNEQFF. CDR3 in DNA: TGCGCCAGCAGCTTGCATGGGAGCTCCTACAATGAGCAGTTCTTC.

The chain employs TRBV4-1 and TRBJ2-1; 7 bases line up with TRBD2. Germline values: CDR1 MGHRA, CDR2 YSYEKL. With 8 bases clipped from V and 8 bases from J, the junction kept 6 bases outside the gene matches. The length of the CDR3 is 12 residues. The CDR3 DNA reads TGCGCCAGCGGGCGGCTAGCGGATGAGCAGTTCTTC. The encoded protein is CASGRLADEQFF.

CDR3 protein: CASSQDVAEETQYF. CDR3 bases: TGTGCCAGCAGCCAAGATGTTGCCGAGGAGACCCAGTACTTC. The V and J genes are TRBV3-1 and TRBJ2-5; D is unclear. Germline V gene data show CDR1 as LGHDT and CDR2 as YNNKEL (reference sequence). The CDR3 spans 14 residues. Trimming removed 0 bases at V and 5 bases at J, with 10 bases between.

The gene calls are TRBV20-1 and TRBJ2-2; 7 positions agree with TRBD1. The CDR3 is made up of 16 amino acids. From germline, CDR1 is DFQATT and CDR2 SNEGSKA (reference sequence). Trimming removed 2 bases from V and 1 base from J; junction bases left unmatched: 7. For the CDR3, the DNA is TGCAGTGCTAGACAGGGACAGCCATTGAACACCGGGGAGCTGTTTTTT. Residues: CSARQGQPLNTGELFF.

The V and J genes are TRBV2 and TRBJ1-1, with a weak D call TRBD1 (5 bases). Trimming stripped 6 bases from V and 2 bases from J, with 16 bases between. This CDR3 has 15 amino acids. CDR1 and CDR2 (germline): SNHLY, FYNNEI. CDR3 DNA: TGTGCCAGCAGGAACCCCGCGACAGTCAACACTGAAGCTTTCTTT. Encoded protein: CASRNPATVNTEAFF.

The CDR3 DNA sequence: TGTGCCAGCAGCCCCCGACTAGTAGGGAGCTCCTACAATGAGCAGTTCTTC. Encoded protein: CASSPRLVGSSYNEQFF. The chain employs TRBV7-3 and TRBJ2-1; D possibly corresponds to TRBD2 (6 bases). Germline loops: CDR1 SGHTA, CDR2 FQGTGA. This CDR3 comprises 17 residues. The V and J ends lost 5 bases and 0 bases respectively, with 17 bases between them.

V is TRBV5-1 and J is TRBJ1-1; weak D call: TRBD1 (6 bases). CDR1 SGHRS and CDR2 YFSETQ come from the germline V gene. This CDR3 region has 15 residues. With 0 bases removed from V and 4 bases from J, the gap between germline ends came to 13 bases. The CDR3 sequence: CASSLASIGGTEAFF. CDR3 bases: TGCGCCAGCAGCTTGGCCAGTATAGGGGGCACTGAAGCTTTCTTT.

The rearrangement uses TRBV5-1 and TRBJ1-5; D is undetermined. The CDR3 sequence is 13 residues long. CDR1 and CDR2 (germline): SGHRS, YFSETQ. The V end lost 4 bases, the J end lost 5 bases, and 10 bases lay between the germline ends. The CDR3 spells CASSPQPDQPQHF. The DNA of the CDR3 is TGCGCCAGCAGCCCCCAGCCCGATCAGCCCCAGCATTTT.

J is TRBJ1-5 and V is TRBV5-1; TRBD1 might be the D (5 bases). The CDR3 has 14 residues. CDR1 and CDR2 from the germline V gene are SGHRS and YFSETQ. V lost 3 bases to trimming and J lost 3 bases, with 10 bases between them. The DNA of the CDR3 is TGCGCCAGCAGCTGGGACGGACTCAATCAGCCCCAGCATTTT. Its translation is CASSWDGLNQPQHF.

The chain links TRBV20-1 to TRBJ2-1; TRBD1 agrees at 8 bases. Germline CDR1 and CDR2: DFQATT and SNEGSKA (reference sequence). This CDR3 has 15 amino acids. The trim removed 6 bases at V and 4 bases at J, leaving 11 bases unmatched. The DNA for the CDR3 is TGCAGTGCGCCTCTCCGGGGACAGGCATACAATGAGCAGTTCTTC. Protein product: CSAPLRGQAYNEQFF.

The gene calls are TRBV27 and TRBJ2-1; possibly TRBD1 or TRBD2 for D (6 bases each). CDR3 length: 15 amino acids. Trimming removed 5 bases at V and 4 bases at J, with 15 bases between. The germline V gene has CDR1 MNHEY and CDR2 SMNVEV (reference sequence). CDR3 region: CASSPLGGEYNEQFF. CDR3 bases: TGTGCCAGCAGTCCCCTCGGGGGCGAGTACAATGAGCAGTTCTTC.

This clonotype was seen many times. V is TRBV29-1 and J is TRBJ2-7, with D perhaps TRBD1 or TRBD2 (5 bases each). Per the germline V gene, CDR1 is SQVTM and CDR2 is ANQGSEA. Trimming removed 3 bases from V and 1 base from J, with 7 bases in between. This CDR3 contains 12 residues. The CDR3: CSVEWGSYEQYF. The CDR3 DNA is TGCAGCGTTGAGTGGGGGTCCTACGAGCAGTACTTC.

The chain's CDR3 is CASSLFRTSTDTQYF. The CDR3 DNA sequence: TGCGCCAGCAGCTTATTCCGAACTAGCACAGATACGCAGTATTTT. The chain combines TRBV5-1 with TRBJ2-3; no firm D call. Germline values: CDR1 SGHRS, CDR2 YFSETQ. This CDR3 has 15 amino acids. The ends were cut back, 2 bases at V and 0 bases at J, with 10 bases in the middle.